These T cell receptor beta chains were read from a single sample in a study of blood T cell repertoires in COVID-19. TCRdb keeps only in-frame clones here, not all; method: immunoSEQ multiplex PCR. The table has approximately 190,000 clones, approximately 85% seen once; the top ten hold roughly 5.3%. Sequencing used peripheral blood. All receptors come from a woman aged 70-85 years with active or convalescent COVID-19. The CDR3 runs from the conserved cysteine through the conserved F or W. Fields, in order: clone size, V gene, J gene, D gene, CDR3 protein. The D gene is left open where the match is weak. Size values are once, few and many counts, or a class for expanded clones, and some rows have none.

.,TRBV28,TRBJ1-3,TRBD1,CASSPDRAGNTIYF
.,TRBV6-2/TRBV6-3,TRBJ2-5,.,CASSYSRQAGFTQETQYF
.,TRBV6-1,TRBJ1-5,.,CASSEAEQGVQPQHF
.,TRBV10-3,TRBJ2-2,.,CAISQLGGADTGELFF
.,TRBV5-4,TRBJ1-3,TRBD1,CASTRQGAGGNTIYF
.,TRBV29-1,TRBJ1-4,.,CSASRGGTENEKLFF
few,TRBV6-5,TRBJ1-4,.,CASSYSRGAVEKLFF
.,TRBV27,TRBJ2-2,TRBD2,CASSPLLTSGYTGELFF
.,TRBV10-3,TRBJ2-1,TRBD1,CAISIGGGTGGINEQFF
.,TRBV7-2,TRBJ1-2,TRBD1,CASSLSALGGRTGNYGYTF
.,TRBV28,TRBJ1-3,.,CASTPGNTIYF
.,TRBV5-5,TRBJ1-2,.,CASSFEGPGDYTF
.,TRBV11-3,TRBJ2-7,.,CASSPGPGVGSYEQYF
.,TRBV4-2,TRBJ1-1,.,CASSQDRGNTEAFF
.,TRBV5-6,TRBJ2-3,TRBD2,CASSRGTSADTQYF
many,TRBV5-3,TRBJ2-1,TRBD2,CARSDGLAPSYEQFF
.,TRBV7-3,TRBJ2-7,.,CASSLGFGTPYEQYF
.,TRBV2,TRBJ2-7,.,CASSFRRLTYEQYF
.,TRBV3-1/TRBV3-2,TRBJ2-5,TRBD2,CASSLAGGGETQYF
.,TRBV3-1/TRBV3-2,TRBJ2-2,.,CASSQVIAGANTGELFF
few,TRBV2,TRBJ2-1,TRBD2,CASTRWTSGSSRSYNEQFF
.,TRBV6-5,TRBJ1-2,.,CASSFSANYGYTF